This TCR beta chain was identified during a study of OX40 agonist ivuxolimab in advanced cancers. The assay was immunoSEQ multiplex PCR, and TCRdb's table has in-frame clones only and misses some. In the table there are tens of thousands of clones, 65% to 85% of which are singletons. With 2 bases clipped from V and 0 bases from J, the junction kept 0 bases outside the gene matches. The CDR3 extends over 15 amino acids. Germline loops: CDR1 KGHSH, CDR2 LQKENI. This clonotype was sampled from an adult with an advanced solid tumor such as melanoma, head and neck, liver or kidney cancer. This sample comprised CD4+ or CD8+ T cells sorted from blood, obtained in a trial of the OX40 agonist ivuxolimab. The genes are TRBV18 and TRBJ1-4; 7 nucleotides match TRBD1. The CDR3 protein is CASSPGTATNEKLFF. The CDR3, as DNA: TGTGCCAGCTCACCAGGGACAGCAACTAATGAAAAACTGTTTTTT.